This passage covers 21 T cell receptor beta chains from one sample sequenced in a study of T cell repertoires in cytomegalovirus infection. TCRdb reanalysed the reads using MiXCR and keeps one entry per CDR3 protein. The sample has 450,000 to 600,000 distinct CDR3 sequences, 11% seen once; the top ten hold 9.5% to 13%. The sample taken for sequencing was PBMCs. All receptors come from a human donor in good health (CMV status not recorded). Some clones in this sample may be carry-over from other donors' samples.

There are many counts of this clonotype. The J gene is TRBJ1-1, the V gene TRBV5-6; 10 bases agree with TRBD1. Looked up from germline, CDR1 is SGHDT and CDR2 is YYEEEE. The CDR3 sequence is 16 residues long. V was pared by 2 bases and J by 6 bases, with 10 bases of the junction left unmatched. CDR3 protein: CASSFPGTGEGPEAFF. The CDR3 region has the DNA TGTGCCAGCAGCTTCCCCGGGACAGGGGAGGGCCCTGAAGCTTTCTTT.

This clonotype was recorded many times. The rearrangement uses TRBV4-1 and TRBJ1-5; no firm D call. Between the trimmed V and J ends, which lost 0 bases and 5 bases, there was a span of 11 bases. The CDR3 has 15 amino acids. Germline V gene lookup returns CDR1 MGHRA and CDR2 YSYEKL. Here the CDR3 reads CASSQDGRFDQPQHF. CDR3 coding DNA: TGCGCCAGCAGCCAAGATGGCAGATTTGATCAGCCCCAGCATTTT.

Many counts were recorded for this clonotype. This sequence joins TRBV12-3 or TRBV12-4 and TRBJ1-1; D is perhaps TRBD1 (6 bases). The ends were cut back, 5 bases at V and 11 bases at J, with 18 bases in the middle. There are 13 residues in the CDR3. The CDR3 reads CASSPTGGLSAFF. CDR3 bases: TGTGCCAGCAGTCCTACGGGGGGCTTGAGTGCTTTCTTT.

The V and J genes are TRBV27 and TRBJ2-3; D may be TRBD2 (6 bases). Germline V lookup: CDR1 MNHEY, CDR2 SMNVEV (reference sequence). V lost 5 bases, J lost 9 bases, and 15 bases lay in between. The CDR3 extends over 13 amino acids. The CDR3 protein is CASSLSGTRTQYF. The DNA of the CDR3 is TGTGCCAGCAGTCTTTCCGGGACTCGGACGCAGTATTTT.

V is TRBV20-1 and J is TRBJ2-1; 13 bases are shared with TRBD2. J lost 2 bases, V lost 2 bases, and 15 bases had no gene match. This CDR3 region has 20 residues. Germline V lookup: CDR1 DFQATT, CDR2 SNEGSKA (reference sequence). The DNA for the CDR3 is TGCAGTGCTAGACCCCAAACTAGCGGGAGGGCCAGGGAGCCCTACAATGAGCAGTTCTTC. This codes for CSARPQTSGRAREPYNEQFF.

The rearrangement joins TRBV20-1 to TRBJ1-4; D remains ambiguous. The length of the CDR3 is 12 residues. V was trimmed by 0 bases and J by 8 bases, leaving 7 bases between them. Looked up from germline, CDR1 is DFQATT and CDR2 is SNEGSKA (reference sequence). The CDR3: CSAREVQEKLFF. The CDR3, as DNA: TGCAGTGCTAGAGAAGTGCAGGAAAAACTGTTTTTT.

There are many counts of this clonotype. The chain has TRBV28 and TRBJ1-2; 7 nucleotides line up with TRBD1. J lost 4 bases, V lost 6 bases, and 8 bases had no gene match. Germline assignment: CDR1 MDHEN and CDR2 SYDVKM. The CDR3 has 14 amino acids. This CDR3 reads CASSPGQFGYGYTF. CDR3 nucleotide sequence: TGTGCCAGCAGCCCGGGACAGTTTGGCTATGGCTACACCTTC.

This clonotype has ten or more counts. The V gene is TRBV28, the J gene TRBJ2-1; no clear D gene. This CDR3 region has 16 residues. Germline values: CDR1 MDHEN, CDR2 SYDVKM. Trimming took 4 bases from V and 1 from J, leaving 14 bases between them. The CDR3 here is CASSYETGRSYNEQFF. CDR3 nucleotide sequence: TGTGCCAGCAGTTATGAGACTGGAAGATCCTACAATGAGCAGTTCTTC.

This clonotype was seen repeatedly, ten times or more. The V and J genes are TRBV7-2 and TRBJ1-4, with no clear D. Trimming took off 2 bases at V and 8 bases at J, with 12 bases between the two ends. Germline CDR1 is SGHTA and CDR2 is FQGNSA. This CDR3 region has 14 residues. CDR3 nucleotides: TGTGCCAGCAGCTTACGTCGGACTGAGGAAAAACTGTTTTTT. This codes for CASSLRRTEEKLFF.

There are many counts of this clonotype. The CDR3 loop is CASTRGGLAGADTQYF. In DNA form, the CDR3 reads TGTGCCAGCACAAGGGGGGGACTAGCGGGGGCAGATACGCAGTATTTT. This chain links TRBV7-2 with TRBJ2-3; 14 bases fit TRBD2. CDR1 is SGHTA, CDR2 FQGNSA, per germline. Losses at the gene ends were 7 bases for V and 4 bases for J; bases not matched to a gene: 7. The CDR3 extends over 16 amino acids.

The V call is TRBV18, the J call TRBJ2-4; D gene unclear. Germline V gene data show CDR1 as KGHSH and CDR2 as LQKENI. This CDR3 contains 14 residues. The V gene lost 5 bases and the J gene lost 0 bases, with 8 bases spanning the gap. The CDR3 reads CASSADLAKNIQYF. The CDR3 DNA reads as TGTGCCAGCTCAGCCGACCTAGCCAAAAACATTCAGTACTTC.

The chain employs TRBV20-1 and TRBJ2-7; a possible D gene is TRBD1 (5 bases). Trimming pared 7 bases from V and 2 bases from J, leaving 18 bases between. The CDR3 length is 14 residues. CDR1 and CDR2 (germline): DFQATT, SNEGSKA (reference sequence). The CDR3 bases are TGCAGTGTACGACCGCTACAGGAAACCTACGAGCAGTACTTC. Amino acids: CSVRPLQETYEQYF.

This clonotype was detected ten times or more. The V call is TRBV12-3 or TRBV12-4, the J call TRBJ2-7; 9 bases map to TRBD2. V gave up 6 bases and J gave up 0 bases; unmatched junction bases: 6. CDR3 length equals 15 residues. This CDR3 reads CASRETSGNSYEQYF. CDR3 bases: TGTGCCAGCAGGGAGACTAGCGGTAACTCCTACGAGCAGTACTTC.

This clonotype occurred a few times. The CDR3 here is CAIRDATDTQYF. The CDR3, as DNA: TGTGCCATTCGGGACGCCACAGATACGCAGTATTTT. V is TRBV27 and J is TRBJ2-3, with D possibly called TRBD1 or TRBD2 (5 bases each). Trimming removed 10 bases at V and 2 bases at J, with 10 bases between. This CDR3 spans 12 amino acids. Germline V gene lookup returns CDR1 MNHEY and CDR2 SMNVEV (reference sequence).

On this clonotype itself: This sequence may be a read error, since a much larger clone differs from it by one base. This chain joins TRBV12-3 or TRBV12-4 and TRBJ1-4; possible D gene TRBD1, 5 bases. Trimming removed 1 base from V and 11 bases from J, with 17 bases in between. The CDR3 extends over 15 amino acids. The CDR3 loop reads CASSLEGSGPRKLFF. The CDR3 DNA sequence: TGTGCCAGCAGTTTAGAGGGGTCAGGTCCTAGGAAACTGTTTTTT.

J is TRBJ1-5 and V is TRBV5-6; no clear D gene. In germline, CDR1 is SGHDT, CDR2 YYEEEE. CDR3 size: 16 residues. The V and J ends lost 2 bases and 4 bases respectively, with 16 bases between them. In nucleotides, the CDR3 is TGTGCCAGCAGCTTAAACCGTAACAGTGCAAATCAGCCCCAGCATTTT. Residues: CASSLNRNSANQPQHF. The full variable domain, rest sourced from reference TRBV5-6 and TRBJ1-5, is DAGVTQSPTHLIKTRGQQVTLRCSPKSGHDTVSWYQQALGQGPQFIFQYYEEEERQRGNFPDRFSGHQFPNYSSELNVNALLLGDSALYLCASSLNRNSANQPQHFGDGTRLSIL.

This clonotype was counted ten times or more. One junction end disagrees with the germline gene, perhaps due to a read error. This chain links TRBV15 with TRBJ2-5, with D possibly TRBD1 on 5 matching bases. Germline V CDR1 and CDR2: LNHNV, YYDKDF (reference sequence). This CDR3 comprises 13 residues. CDR3 in DNA: TGTGCCACCGGCAGACAGTTACAAGAGACCCAGTACTTC. Translating gives CATGRQLQETQYF.

This clonotype was observed at least ten times. The gene calls are TRBV7-3 and TRBJ1-5, with no clear D. Germline-derived CDR1 and CDR2 are SGHTA and FQGTGA. This CDR3 spans 13 amino acids. The V gene lost 3 bases and the J gene lost 7 bases, with 10 bases spanning the gap. CDR3 DNA sequence: TGTGCCAGCAGCTTTCATGTGAGCCAGCCCCAGCATTTT. Protein product: CASSFHVSQPQHF.

The chain recombines TRBV15 with TRBJ2-2, with D unresolved. This CDR3 contains 16 residues. Between the trimmed V and J ends, which lost 1 base and 0 bases, there was a span of 9 bases. Germline V gene data show CDR1 as LNHNV and CDR2 as YYDKDF (reference sequence). Written as DNA, the CDR3 is TGTGCCACCAGCAGAGCTTTGCCCACGAACACCGGGGAGCTGTTTTTT. Translating gives CATSRALPTNTGELFF.

At least ten counts were recorded for this clonotype. This sequence joins TRBV7-2 and TRBJ2-7; weak D call: TRBD2 (6 bases). Between the trimmed V and J ends, which lost 0 bases and 1 base, there was a span of 16 bases. Germline CDR1 and CDR2: SGHTA and FQGNSA. The CDR3 spans 17 residues. The CDR3 nucleotides read TGTGCCAGCAGCTTAGCAGTATTTGGAGGGGAATCCTACGAGCAGTACTTC. It specifies CASSLAVFGGESYEQYF.

This clonotype was detected ten times or more. The chain carries TRBV6-1 and TRBJ2-3; TRBD1 might be the D (5 bases). The germline CDR1 and CDR2 sequences are MNHNS and SASEGT. The germline V and J ends were trimmed by 5 bases and 5 bases, with 17 bases remaining between them. The CDR3 runs to 15 residues. Here the CDR3 DNA reads TGTGCCAGCAGTACCCGGACACGCACGATAGATACGCAGTATTTT. Translating it yields CASSTRTRTIDTQYF.